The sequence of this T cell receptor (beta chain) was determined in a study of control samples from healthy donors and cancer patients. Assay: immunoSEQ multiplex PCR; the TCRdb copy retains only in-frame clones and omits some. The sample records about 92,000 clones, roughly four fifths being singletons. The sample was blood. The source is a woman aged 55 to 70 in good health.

DNA for the CDR3: TGTGCCAGCAGTTACGGACAGGGGGGGAGGACCTACGAGCAGTACTTC. Translating it yields CASSYGQGGRTYEQYF. This sequence joins TRBV6-5 and TRBJ2-7, with 10 bases aligning to TRBD1. J lost 2 bases, V lost 2 bases, and 6 bases had no gene match. CDR3 length equals 16 residues. Germline CDR1 reads MNHEY; CDR2 reads SVGAGI.